A single sample is the source of the 9 T cell receptor beta chains below, sequenced in a study of blood T cell repertoires in COVID-19. TCRdb keeps only in-frame clones here, not all; method: immunoSEQ multiplex PCR. This table holds some 70,000 clones, less than 85% found once. The sample taken for sequencing was peripheral blood. Every receptor here comes from a man over 45 with COVID-19, enrolled during active disease.

The chain couples TRBV11-2 to TRBJ2-5, with 14 bases identical to TRBD2. With V trimmed by 5 bases and J by 9 bases, 14 bases remained unmatched. Germline V CDR1 and CDR2: SGHAT, FQNNGV. This CDR3 contains 17 residues. Here the CDR3 DNA reads TGTGCCAGCAGCACCGGACTAGCGGGGGGTATCGATCATGCCCAGTACTTC. It yields the protein CASSTGLAGGIDHAQYF.

The count of this clone is one. The same CDR3 arises from other DNA sequences in this sample as well. The rearrangement links TRBV18 to TRBJ2-5; D not certain. Germline CDR1 is KGHSH and CDR2 is LQKENI. The ends were cut back, 2 bases at V and 4 bases at J, with 8 bases in the middle. The CDR3 has 13 amino acids. The chain's CDR3 is CASSPGPGETQYF. In nucleotides, the CDR3 is TGTGCCAGCTCACCAGGGCCAGGAGAGACCCAGTACTTC.

The V and J genes are TRBV6-5 and TRBJ2-5; the D gene is possibly TRBD1 (5 bases). Germline V gene lookup returns CDR1 MNHEY and CDR2 SVGAGI. The V end lost 0 bases, the J end lost 5 bases, and 13 bases lay between the germline ends. The CDR3 extends over 15 amino acids. In DNA form, the CDR3 reads TGTGCCAGCAGTTACTCGATGGCAGGGCTGGAGACCCAGTACTTC. It translates to CASSYSMAGLETQYF.

This clone was detected once. This chain links TRBV7-3 with TRBJ2-3; 11 bases align to TRBD2. Germline lookup yields CDR1 SGHTA and CDR2 FQGTGA. This CDR3 contains 20 residues. Unmatched junction bases numbered 15, after V lost 4 bases and J lost 0 bases. The CDR3 region is CASSSRSSGGRFTSTDTQYF. CDR3 nucleotide sequence: TGTGCCAGCAGCTCCCGCTCTAGCGGGGGGCGGTTCACTAGCACAGATACGCAGTATTTT.

The V gene is TRBV5-1, the J gene TRBJ1-1, with D maybe TRBD1 (6 bases). Germline CDR1 and CDR2: SGHRS and YFSETQ. The CDR3 sequence is 13 residues long. The V gene lost 3 bases and the J gene lost 4 bases, with 10 bases spanning the gap. This chain's CDR3 is CASSSQGRTEAFF. The CDR3 bases are TGCGCCAGCAGCTCCCAGGGGCGCACTGAAGCTTTCTTT.

V gene TRBV9 combines with J gene TRBJ2-6; no reliable D call. CDR1 SGDLS and CDR2 YYNGEE come from the germline V gene. The CDR3 has 14 residues. Trimming removed 6 bases at V and 0 bases at J, with 7 bases between. The CDR3 here is CASKQDSGANVLTF. The CDR3 DNA sequence: TGTGCCAGCAAGCAGGACTCTGGGGCCAACGTCCTGACTTTC.

V gene TRBV5-1 combines with J gene TRBJ2-1; 8 bases agree with TRBD2. From germline, CDR1 is SGHRS and CDR2 YFSETQ. The CDR3 has 17 amino acids. The junction had 12 bases not matched to a gene; V was cut back by 0 bases and J by 7 bases. The CDR3 region has the DNA TGCGCCAGCAGCTTGGCCGCTGCGGGGGGCCGACCTAATGAGCAGTTCTTC. This sequence encodes CASSLAAAGGRPNEQFF. The entire variable domain, with the rest obtained from reference TRBV5-1 and TRBJ2-1, is as follows: KAGVTQTPRYLIKTRGQQVTLSCSPISGHRSVSWYQQTPGQGLQFLFEYFSETQRNKGNFPGRFSGRQFSNSRSEMNVSTLELGDSALYLCASSLAAAGGRPNEQFFGPGTRLTVL.

The J gene is TRBJ2-5, the V gene TRBV30; TRBD1 might be the D (6 bases). The V gene's germline CDR1 is GTSNPN and CDR2 SVGIG (reference sequence). This CDR3 is 12 amino acids long. V shed 4 bases and J shed 2 bases, with 8 bases lying between them. The CDR3 nucleotides read TGTGCCTGGACAGGGGTTCAAGAGACCCAGTACTTC. Its translation: CAWTGVQETQYF.

J is TRBJ1-1 and V is TRBV4-1, with 8 nucleotides matching TRBD1. CDR3 length: 15 residues. Trimming removed 2 bases from V and 4 bases from J; junction bases left unmatched: 6. Germline V gene data show CDR1 as MGHRA and CDR2 as YSYEKL. In DNA form, the CDR3 reads TGCGCCAGCAGCCAACACCCCGACAGGGGCACTGAAGCTTTCTTT. Residues: CASSQHPDRGTEAFF.